These 15 T cell receptor beta chains were all obtained from the same sample, sequenced in a study of blood T cell repertoires in COVID-19. Here immunoSEQ multiplex PCR was the method, and the copy in TCRdb shows in-frame clones only, minus some. The sample has fewer than 250,000 clones; about nine tenths are singletons. Sequenced input: PBMCs or T cells enriched from blood (not recorded which). The receptors here all came from a man aged 25-40 years in a cohort exposed to, infected with or recovered from COVID-19 (not recorded which).

This chain links TRBV10-1 with TRBJ2-1; tentative D call: TRBD2 (5 bases). V was shortened by 0 bases and J by 4 bases, with 7 bases between the two germline ends. The CDR3 has 14 residues. Germline V gene data show CDR1 as WNHNN and CDR2 as SYGVQD (reference sequence). CDR3 sequence: CASSESRGYNEQFF. CDR3 DNA: TGCGCCAGCAGTGAGTCTCGGGGATACAATGAGCAGTTCTTC.

The V call is TRBV27, the J call TRBJ1-2, with 7 positions matching TRBD1. The CDR3 is made up of 14 amino acids. After removal of 5 bases from V and 2 bases from J, the junction contained 5 bases not matched to a gene. Germline values: CDR1 MNHEY, CDR2 SMNVEV (reference sequence). The CDR3 is CASSGRDSNYGYTF. CDR3 nucleotides: TGTGCCAGCAGTGGCCGGGACAGCAACTATGGCTACACCTTC.

V gene TRBV5-4 combines with J gene TRBJ2-5, with 12 bases matching TRBD2. V trimming: 3 bases; J trimming: 4 bases; junction bases outside the gene matches: 7. The length of the CDR3 is 16 residues. Germline CDR1 reads SGHNT; CDR2 reads YYREEE (reference sequence). The CDR3 loop reads CASSSASGRGGETQYF. As DNA, the CDR3 is TGTGCCAGCAGCTCCGCTAGCGGGAGGGGCGGAGAGACCCAGTACTTC.

This chain connects TRBV28 to TRBJ1-5; 9 bases fit TRBD1. The CDR3 spans 17 residues. CDR1 MDHEN and CDR2 SYDVKM come from the germline V gene. With 5 bases clipped from V and 1 base from J, the junction kept 9 bases outside the gene matches. This chain's CDR3 is CASSPQGTGRSNQPQHF. CDR3 bases: TGTGCCAGCAGTCCCCAAGGGACAGGGCGAAGCAATCAGCCCCAGCATTTT.

This clone is a singleton in its sample. J is TRBJ2-3 and V is TRBV19; TRBD2 agrees at 11 bases. The CDR3 is 15 amino acids. Per germline, CDR1 LNHDA and CDR2 SQIVND (reference sequence). Trimming at V came to 4 bases and at J to 8 bases, leaving 8 bases not matched to a gene. The CDR3 nucleotides read TGTGCCAGTAGTACGGGACTAGCGGAGGGGGGTACGCAGTATTTT. This translates into CASSTGLAEGGTQYF.

V gene TRBV9 combines with J gene TRBJ2-7; TRBD2 matches 10 bases. J was trimmed by 6 bases and V by 0 bases; bases with no gene match: 9. Germline CDR1 reads SGDLS; CDR2 reads YYNGEE. The CDR3 has 16 residues. Written as DNA, the CDR3 is TGTGCCAGCAGCGTAGGATCTAGCGGGAGAGCGAGCGAGCAGTACTTC. Protein: CASSVGSSGRASEQYF. Together with reference TRBV9 and TRBJ2-7, the CDR3 gives the full variable domain: DSGVTQTPKHLITATGQRVTLRCSPRSGDLSVYWYQQSLDQGLQFLIQYYNGEERAKGNILERFSAQQFPDLHSELNLSSLELGDSALYFCASSVGSSGRASEQYFGPGTRLTVT.

The V call is TRBV28, the J call TRBJ1-5; weak D call: TRBD1 (6 bases). Between the trimmed V and J ends, which lost 7 bases and 7 bases, there was a span of 23 bases. The CDR3 has 16 amino acids. Germline CDR1 and CDR2: MDHEN and SYDVKM. The CDR3 coding sequence is TGTGCCAGCACTTTGAGTGGGGCCCGGACAGAGCAGCCCCAGCATTTT. Protein: CASTLSGARTEQPQHF.

The chain carries TRBV2 and TRBJ2-5; D perhaps matches TRBD2 (5 bases). The V end was cut by 9 bases, the J end by 2 bases, with 13 bases between. Germline values: CDR1 SNHLY, CDR2 FYNNEI. The CDR3 totals 13 residues. CDR3 region: CASSPGVQETQYF. As DNA, the CDR3 is TGTGCCAGTAGTCCCGGGGTACAAGAGACCCAGTACTTC.

The chain joins TRBV5-5 to TRBJ1-3, with a possible D match to TRBD1 (5 bases). The V end was cut by 0 bases, the J end by 5 bases, with 9 bases between. The CDR3 is 14 amino acids. CDR1 and CDR2 (germline): SGHKS, YYEKEE (reference sequence). The CDR3 region is CASSLVQERNTIYF. In DNA form, the CDR3 reads TGTGCCAGCAGCTTGGTACAGGAAAGAAACACCATATATTTT.

This chain joins TRBV28 and TRBJ2-5; D ambiguous. Germline CDR1 reads MDHEN; CDR2 reads SYDVKM. The CDR3 sequence is 15 residues long. The V and J ends lost 3 bases and 0 bases respectively, with 11 bases between them. CDR3 region: CASSFLGRDQETQYF. CDR3 nucleotide sequence: TGTGCCAGCAGTTTCTTGGGCCGAGACCAAGAGACCCAGTACTTC.

The rearrangement links TRBV27 to TRBJ1-2, with 9 bases matching TRBD1. This CDR3 contains 15 residues. Germline CDR1 is MNHEY and CDR2 is SMNVEV (reference sequence). The trim removed 6 bases at V and 2 bases at J, leaving 7 bases unmatched. The CDR3 DNA reads as TGTGCCAGCAGGATTACCGGGACAGGGAACTATGGCTACACCTTC. Amino acids: CASRITGTGNYGYTF.

The CDR3 region has the DNA TGTGCCAGCAGTACTAGCGGGAGGGCCGCAGGAGATACGCAGTATTTT. Its translation is CASSTSGRAAGDTQYF. This rearrangement joins TRBV6-2 or TRBV6-3 to TRBJ2-3; 13 bases are shared with TRBD2. The junction had 7 bases not matched to a gene; V was cut back by 5 bases and J by 5 bases. CDR1 and CDR2 (germline): MNHEY, SVGEGT. The CDR3 runs to 16 residues.

The V gene is TRBV27, the J gene TRBJ2-3, with TRBD2 matching 10 bases. Germline CDR1 reads MNHEY; CDR2 reads SMNVEV (reference sequence). The CDR3 is made up of 15 amino acids. Trimming removed 7 bases from V and 6 bases from J; junction bases left unmatched: 10. The CDR3 region has the DNA TGTGCCAGCAATACCCTAGCGGGAGTACGGGATACGCAGTATTTT. Residues: CASNTLAGVRDTQYF.

This clone was counted a single time. The chain uses TRBV27 and TRBJ2-3; tentative D call: TRBD2 (5 bases). V shed 7 bases and J shed 9 bases, with 11 bases lying between them. Germline CDR1 is MNHEY and CDR2 is SMNVEV (reference sequence). The CDR3 sequence is 11 residues long. The CDR3 loop reads CASTSRETQYF. The CDR3 region has the DNA TGTGCCAGCACCTCCCGGGAAACGCAGTATTTT.

The rearrangement joins TRBV7-9 to TRBJ2-5; D may be TRBD1 (5 bases). The V gene's germline CDR1 is SEHNR and CDR2 FQNEAQ (reference sequence). CDR3 length equals 14 residues. V shed 5 bases and J shed 0 bases, with 10 bases lying between them. This CDR3 is CASSAAGYQETQYF. The CDR3 bases are TGTGCCAGCAGCGCCGCAGGGTACCAAGAGACCCAGTACTTC.